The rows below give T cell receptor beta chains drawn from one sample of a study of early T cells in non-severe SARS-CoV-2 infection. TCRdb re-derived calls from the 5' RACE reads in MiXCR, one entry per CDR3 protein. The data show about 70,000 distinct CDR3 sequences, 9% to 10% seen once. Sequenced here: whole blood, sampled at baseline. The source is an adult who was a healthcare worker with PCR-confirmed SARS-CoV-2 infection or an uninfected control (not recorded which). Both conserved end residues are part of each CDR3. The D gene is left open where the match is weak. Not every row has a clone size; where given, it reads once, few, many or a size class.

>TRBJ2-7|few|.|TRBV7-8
CASSLEVSSYEQYF
TGTGCCAGCAGCTTAGAGGTTAGCTCCTACGAGCAGTACTTC
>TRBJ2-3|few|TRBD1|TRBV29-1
CSVETGQGIDTQYF
TGCAGCGTTGAAACCGGACAGGGGATAGATACGCAGTATTTT
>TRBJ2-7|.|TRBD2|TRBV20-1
CSARAGAWEQYF
TGCAGTGCCAGGGCGGGAGCTTGGGAGCAGTACTTC
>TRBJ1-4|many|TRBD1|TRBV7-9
CASSSRIMTGSVEKLFF
TGTGCCAGCAGCTCAAGAATTATGACAGGGTCGGTTGAAAAACTGTTTTTT
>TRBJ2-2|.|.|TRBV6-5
CASSYRRQNTGELFF
TGTGCCAGCAGTTACCGCCGACAGAACACCGGGGAGCTGTTTTTT
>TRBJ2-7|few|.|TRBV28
CASGISREQYF
TGTGCCAGCGGAATAAGTCGGGAGCAGTACTTC
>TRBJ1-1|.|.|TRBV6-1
CASTAAPPNTEAFF
TGTGCCAGCACGGCAGCTCCCCCGAACACTGAAGCTTTCTTT
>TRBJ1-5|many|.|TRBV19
CASMADYQPQHF
TGTGCCAGTATGGCAGATTATCAGCCCCAGCATTTT
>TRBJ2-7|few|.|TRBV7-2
CASSLKLYEQYF
TGTGCCAGCAGCTTAAAGCTCTACGAGCAGTACTTC
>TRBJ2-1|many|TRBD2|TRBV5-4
CASSFGTSGRLLYNEQFF
TGTGCCAGCAGCTTCGGGACTAGCGGGAGGCTGCTCTACAATGAGCAGTTCTTC
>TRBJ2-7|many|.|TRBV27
CASSPYRERSGEQYF
TGTGCCAGCTCCCCTTACCGGGAACGGTCCGGCGAGCAGTACTTC
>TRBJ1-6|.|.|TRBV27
CASSLSWDMYNSPLHF
TGTGCCAGCAGTTTATCCTGGGACATGTATAATTCACCCCTCCACTTT
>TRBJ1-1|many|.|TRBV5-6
CASSLLPQSGFASEAFF
TGTGCCAGCAGCTTGTTACCGCAATCGGGGTTTGCCTCTGAAGCTTTCTTT
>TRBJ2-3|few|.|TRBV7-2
CATSPIGGPGGDTQYF
TGTGCCACCAGCCCAATAGGAGGGCCCGGAGGAGATACGCAGTATTTT
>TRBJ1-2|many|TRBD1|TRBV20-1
CSAVLLQGAHGYTF
TGCAGTGCCGTGCTTTTGCAGGGGGCGCACGGCTACACCTTC
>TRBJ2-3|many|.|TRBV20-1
CSARDQARLGVQYF
TGCAGTGCTAGAGACCAGGCGCGGCTGGGGGTGCAGTATTTT
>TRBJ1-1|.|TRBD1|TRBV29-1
CSAGTALNTEAFF
TGCAGCGCTGGGACAGCCTTGAACACTGAAGCTTTCTTT
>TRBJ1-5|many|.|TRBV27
CASSFKINQPQHF
TGTGCCAGCAGTTTCAAAATCAATCAGCCCCAGCATTTT
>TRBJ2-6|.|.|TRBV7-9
CASSLFPGSGANVLTF
TGTGCCAGCAGCTTATTCCCTGGATCTGGGGCCAACGTCCTGACTTTC
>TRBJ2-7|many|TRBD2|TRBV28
CASSSLSGASYEQYF
TGTGCCAGCAGTTCATTAAGCGGGGCCTCCTACGAGCAGTACTTC
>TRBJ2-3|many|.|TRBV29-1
CSVDSFRQDTDTQYF
TGCAGCGTTGACAGTTTCAGGCAGGACACAGATACGCAGTATTTT
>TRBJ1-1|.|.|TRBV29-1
CSVWRYGTPNTEAFF
TGCAGCGTTTGGCGCTATGGGACACCGAACACTGAAGCTTTCTTT
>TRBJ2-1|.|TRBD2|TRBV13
CASSLGLAGGEQFF
TGTGCCAGCAGCTTAGGACTAGCGGGAGGGGAGCAGTTCTTC
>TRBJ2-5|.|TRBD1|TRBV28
CASSFPAVGTGFRETQYF
TGTGCCAGCAGTTTCCCCGCCGTCGGGACAGGGTTTCGAGAGACCCAGTACTTC
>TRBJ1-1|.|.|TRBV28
CASKEENEAFF
TGTGCCAGCAAAGAAGAGAATGAAGCTTTCTTT
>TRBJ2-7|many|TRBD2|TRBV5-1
CASSLETSGGRSSYEQYF
TGCGCCAGCAGCTTGGAAACCTCTGGCGGGAGAAGTTCCTACGAGCAGTACTTC
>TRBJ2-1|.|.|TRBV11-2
CASSPLGEESNEQFF
TGTGCCAGCAGCCCCCTGGGGGAGGAAAGCAATGAGCAGTTCTTC
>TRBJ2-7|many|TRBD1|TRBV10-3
CAISESSWGQTYEQYF
TGTGCCATCAGTGAGTCAAGTTGGGGACAGACCTACGAGCAGTACTTC
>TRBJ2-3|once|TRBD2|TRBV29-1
CSVDPGLAGGDTQYF
TGCAGCGTTGACCCGGGACTAGCGGGAGGAGATACGCAGTATTTT
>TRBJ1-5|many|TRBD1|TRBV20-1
CSAIRDRGRNQPQHF
TGCAGTGCTATTCGGGACAGGGGTCGCAATCAGCCCCAGCATTTT
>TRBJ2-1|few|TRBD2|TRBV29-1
CSVEGTTSGRAEQFF
TGCAGCGTTGAGGGGACTACTAGCGGGAGGGCTGAGCAGTTCTTC
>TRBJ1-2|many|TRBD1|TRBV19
CASRPGQAANYGYTF
TGTGCCAGTAGACCGGGACAGGCAGCTAACTATGGCTACACCTTC
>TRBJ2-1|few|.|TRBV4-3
CASSQGPPSGEQFF
TGCGCCAGCAGCCAAGGGCCCCCATCGGGAGAGCAGTTCTTC
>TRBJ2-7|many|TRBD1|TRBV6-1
CASSEGDSSYEQYF
TGTGCCAGCAGTGAAGGGGACAGCTCCTACGAGCAGTACTTC
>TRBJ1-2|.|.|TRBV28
CASLGRVKMDYGYTF
TGTGCCAGCCTGGGCAGGGTGAAGATGGACTATGGCTACACCTTC
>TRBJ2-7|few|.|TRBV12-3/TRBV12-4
CASSPGDEQYF
TGTGCCAGCAGCCCCGGAGATGAGCAGTACTTC
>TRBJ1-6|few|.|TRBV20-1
CSAKLRGRESPLHF
TGCAGTGCTAAGCTCAGGGGCCGAGAATCACCCCTCCACTTT